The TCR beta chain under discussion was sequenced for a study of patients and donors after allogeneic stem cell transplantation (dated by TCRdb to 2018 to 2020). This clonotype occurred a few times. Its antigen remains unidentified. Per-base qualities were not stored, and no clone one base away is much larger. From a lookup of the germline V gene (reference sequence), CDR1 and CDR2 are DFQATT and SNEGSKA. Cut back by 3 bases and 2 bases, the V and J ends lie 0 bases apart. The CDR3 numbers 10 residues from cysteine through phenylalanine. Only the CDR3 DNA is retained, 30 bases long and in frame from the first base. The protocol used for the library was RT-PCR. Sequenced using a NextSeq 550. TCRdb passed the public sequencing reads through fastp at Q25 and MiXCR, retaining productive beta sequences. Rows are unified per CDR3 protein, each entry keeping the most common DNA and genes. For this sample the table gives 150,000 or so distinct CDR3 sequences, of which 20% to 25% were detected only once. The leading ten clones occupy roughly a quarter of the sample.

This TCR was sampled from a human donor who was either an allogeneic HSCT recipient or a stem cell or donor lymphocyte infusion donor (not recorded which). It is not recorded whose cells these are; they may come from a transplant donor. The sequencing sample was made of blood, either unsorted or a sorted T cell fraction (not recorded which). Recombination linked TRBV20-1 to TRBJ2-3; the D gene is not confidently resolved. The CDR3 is CSASTDTQYF. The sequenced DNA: TGCAGTGCTAGCACAGATACGCAGTATTTT.